The 9 T cell receptor beta chains in this list originate from one sample, sequenced in a study of T cells in women clearing cervical HPV infection. Sequenced by immunoSEQ multiplex PCR; TCRdb stores in-frame clones only, minus some. Its listing shows fewer than 35,000 clones. Sequencing was carried out using blood buffy coat. The source of these receptors is a woman aged 18 to 75 with a cervical HPV16 infection that either progressed to CIN3+ or cleared (not recorded which).

Points on this clone: The CDR3 end falls 3 residues outside the read, so it is completed with the germline J gene. V gene TRBV6-2 or TRBV6-3 combines with J gene TRBJ2-7, with TRBD1 matching 7 bases. CDR3 size: 15 residues. The trim removed 4 bases at V and 3 bases at J, leaving 9 bases unmatched. The germline V gene encodes CDR1 MNHEY and CDR2 SVGEGT. The CDR3: CASSSPGQPLYEQYF. The sequenced part of the CDR3 DNA is TGTGCCAGCAGTTCGCCGGGACAGCCCCTCTACGAG.

Notes on this clone: The read terminates 3 residues before the CDR3 end, so the remaining end is supplied by the germline J gene. The chain is built from TRBV7-9 and TRBJ1-1; a possible D gene is TRBD1 (6 bases). The CDR3 sequence is 12 residues long. Germline values: CDR1 SEHNR, CDR2 FQNEAQ (reference sequence). The covered CDR3 bases are TGTGCCAGCAGCCCCTTTGGGGGCATG. This translates into CASSPFGGM. The entire CDR3 is CASSPFGGMAFF.

About this clone: Read sequence stops 3 residues before the CDR3 end, and the germline J gene provides the missing end. The chain employs TRBV18 and TRBJ1-4; TRBD1 agrees at 7 bases. The germline gives CDR1 KGHSH, CDR2 LQKENI. The CDR3 totals 17 residues. CDR3 amino acids: CASSPRDSAAGANVLFF. CDR3 DNA, as far as it was read: TGTGCCAGCTCTCCTCGGGACAGTGCCGCTGGGGCCAACGTA.

Comment on this clone: Read data end 3 residues before the CDR3 end; the end is taken from the germline J gene. V usage is TRBV6-2 or TRBV6-3 and J usage is TRBJ2-2; possibly TRBD1 for D (6 bases). Germline V CDR1 and CDR2: MNHEY, SVGEGT. The CDR3 consists of 12 residues. Incomplete CDR3 DNA: TGTGCCAGCAGACAGGGTGATTCACCG. This sequence encodes CASRQGDSP. The entire CDR3 is CASRQGDSPLFF.

A word on this clone: The CDR3 end lies 3 residues beyond the end of the read and is filled in from the germline J gene. V and J are TRBV19 and TRBJ2-5; a weak D match, TRBD1 (7 bases). Trimming shortened V by 5 bases and J by 5 bases, and 15 bases separated the two germline ends. The germline V gene has CDR1 LNHDA and CDR2 SQIVND (reference sequence). This CDR3 has 14 residues. Partial CDR3 DNA: TGTGCCAGTAGTCCACCGACAGGGAGGGAGACC. This gives the protein CASSPPTGRET. The full-length CDR3 reads as CASSPPTGRETQYF.

A remark on this clone: The CDR3 is cut off 3 residues early in the read; its end comes from the germline J gene. V usage is TRBV6-2 or TRBV6-3 and J usage is TRBJ2-4; the match to TRBD2 covers 12 bases. This CDR3 region has 16 residues. Germline CDR1 and CDR2: MNHEY and SVGEGT. V was clipped by 6 bases and J by 6 bases; unmatched bases: 9. CDR3 DNA (partial): TGTGCCAGCAGCCACGGACTAGCGGGACACGGAAACATT. Residues: CASSHGLAGHGNI. The full CDR3 protein reads CASSHGLAGHGNIQYF.

Concerning this clone itself: The read is 3 residues too short to cover the CDR3 end, so that end is filled in from the germline J gene. The chain is built from TRBV7-3 and TRBJ1-2; maybe TRBD1 (5 bases). This CDR3 has 21 amino acids. CDR1 is SGHTA and CDR2 is FQGTGA in the germline V gene. Here the CDR3 reads CASSLRSLGTSGRVKDNDYTF. CDR3 DNA, as far as it was read: TGTGCCAGCAGCTTAAGATCCCTCGGGACTAGCGGGAGGGTTAAAGACAATGAC.

The sequenced part of the CDR3 DNA is TGTGCCAGCAGCAACCAGGGGGCGGCGGAGGAAAAG. This encodes CASSNQGAAEEK. The full CDR3 protein reads CASSNQGAAEEKLFF. The rearrangement joins TRBV7-9 to TRBJ2-2; TRBD1 matches at 8 bases. With the read ending 3 residues before the CDR3 end, the germline J gene is used to fill in that end. CDR1 is SEHNR, CDR2 FQNEAQ, per germline (reference sequence). The CDR3 has 15 amino acids.

Partial CDR3 DNA: TGTGCCAGCAGAAACCCTCCCCTCGGTGGC. This sequence encodes CASRNPPLGG. Given in full, the CDR3 is CASRNPPLGGYTF. This chain joins TRBV7-6 and TRBJ1-2; D not resolved. The DNA ends 3 residues before the CDR3 does, and the rest of the CDR3 is filled in from the germline J gene. Germline V gene sequence: CDR1 SGHVS, CDR2 FNYEAQ. This CDR3 spans 13 amino acids. V lost 6 bases and J 7 bases, leaving 15 bases between the germline ends.